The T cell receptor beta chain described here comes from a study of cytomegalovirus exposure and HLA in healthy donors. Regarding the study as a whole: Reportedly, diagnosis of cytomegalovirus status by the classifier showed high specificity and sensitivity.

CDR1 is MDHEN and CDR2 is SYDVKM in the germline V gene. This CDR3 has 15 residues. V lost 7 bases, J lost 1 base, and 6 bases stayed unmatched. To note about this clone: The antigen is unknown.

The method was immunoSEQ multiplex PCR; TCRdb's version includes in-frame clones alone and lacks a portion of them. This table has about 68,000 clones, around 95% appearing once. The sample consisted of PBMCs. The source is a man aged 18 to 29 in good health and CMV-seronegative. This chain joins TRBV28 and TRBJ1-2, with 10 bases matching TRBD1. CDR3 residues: CASKTGGADNYGYTF. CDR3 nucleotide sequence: TGTGCCAGCAAGACAGGGGGCGCGGATAACTATGGCTACACCTTC.